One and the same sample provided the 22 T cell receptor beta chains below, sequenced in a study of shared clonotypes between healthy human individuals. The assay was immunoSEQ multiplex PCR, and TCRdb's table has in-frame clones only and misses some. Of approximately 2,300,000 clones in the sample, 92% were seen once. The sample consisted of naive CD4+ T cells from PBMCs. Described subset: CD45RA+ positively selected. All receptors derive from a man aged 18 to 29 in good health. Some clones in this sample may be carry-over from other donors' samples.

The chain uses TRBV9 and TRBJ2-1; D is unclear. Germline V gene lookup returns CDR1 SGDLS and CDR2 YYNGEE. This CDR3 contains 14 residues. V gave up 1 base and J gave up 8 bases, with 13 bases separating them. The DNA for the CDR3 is TGTGCCAGCAGCGTAAGGTTCGGCGTGGATGAGCAGTTCTTC. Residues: CASSVRFGVDEQFF.

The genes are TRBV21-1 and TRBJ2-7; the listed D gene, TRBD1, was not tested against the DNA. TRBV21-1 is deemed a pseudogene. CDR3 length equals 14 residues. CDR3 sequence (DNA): TGTGCCAGCAGCAGCTCCCGCAGGGCCTACGAGCAGTACTTC. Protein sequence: CASSSSRRAYEQYF.

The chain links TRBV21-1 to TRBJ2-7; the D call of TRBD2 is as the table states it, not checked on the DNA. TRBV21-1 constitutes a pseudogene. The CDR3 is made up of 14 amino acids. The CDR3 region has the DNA TGTGCCAGCAGCAAACGGGACTCTAACTACGAGCAGTACTTC. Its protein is CASSKRDSNYEQYF.

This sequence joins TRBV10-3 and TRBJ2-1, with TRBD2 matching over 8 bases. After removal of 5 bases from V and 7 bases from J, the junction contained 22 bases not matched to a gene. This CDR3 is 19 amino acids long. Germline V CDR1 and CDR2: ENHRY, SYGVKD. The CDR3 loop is CAISRRGSPAGAEGNEQFF. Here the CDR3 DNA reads TGTGCCATCAGTCGAAGGGGGAGCCCAGCGGGAGCCGAGGGGAATGAGCAGTTCTTC.

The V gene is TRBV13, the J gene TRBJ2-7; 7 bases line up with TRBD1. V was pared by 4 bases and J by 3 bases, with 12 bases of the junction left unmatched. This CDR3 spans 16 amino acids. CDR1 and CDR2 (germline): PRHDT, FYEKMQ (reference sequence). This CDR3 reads CASSSTSPTGYYEQYF. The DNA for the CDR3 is TGTGCCAGCAGCTCTACCAGTCCGACAGGGTACTACGAGCAGTACTTC.

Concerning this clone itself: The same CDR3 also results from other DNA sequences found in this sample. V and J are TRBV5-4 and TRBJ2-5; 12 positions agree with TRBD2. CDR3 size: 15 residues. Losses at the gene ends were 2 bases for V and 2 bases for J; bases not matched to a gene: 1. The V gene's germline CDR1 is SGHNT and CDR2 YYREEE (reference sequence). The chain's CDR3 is CASSFGTSGQETQYF. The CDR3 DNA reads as TGTGCCAGCAGCTTCGGGACTAGCGGGCAAGAGACCCAGTACTTC. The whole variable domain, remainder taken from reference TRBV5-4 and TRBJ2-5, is ETGVTQSPTHLIKTRGQQVTLRCSSQSGHNTVSWYQQALGQGPQFIFQYYREEENGRGNFPPRFSGLQFPNYSSELNVNALELDDSALYLCASSFGTSGQETQYFGPGTRLLVL.

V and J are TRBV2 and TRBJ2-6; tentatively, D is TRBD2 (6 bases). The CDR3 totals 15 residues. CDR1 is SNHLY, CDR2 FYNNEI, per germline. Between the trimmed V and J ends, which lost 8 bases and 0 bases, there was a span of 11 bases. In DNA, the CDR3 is TGTGCCAGCGCGAGGGAGGACTCTGGGGCCAACGTCCTGACTTTC. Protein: CASAREDSGANVLTF.

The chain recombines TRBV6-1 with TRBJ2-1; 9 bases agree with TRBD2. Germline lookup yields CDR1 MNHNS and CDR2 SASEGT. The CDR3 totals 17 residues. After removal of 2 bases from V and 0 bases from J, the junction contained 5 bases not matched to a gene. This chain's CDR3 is CASSEKFSGSSYNEQFF. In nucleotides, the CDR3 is TGTGCCAGCAGTGAAAAATTTAGCGGGAGCTCCTACAATGAGCAGTTCTTC.

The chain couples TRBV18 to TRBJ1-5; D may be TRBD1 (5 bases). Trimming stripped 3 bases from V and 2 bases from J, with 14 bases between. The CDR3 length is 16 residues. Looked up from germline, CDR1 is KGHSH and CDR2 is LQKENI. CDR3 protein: CASSPIRDDRNQPQHF. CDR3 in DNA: TGTGCCAGCTCACCTATCCGGGACGACCGCAATCAGCCCCAGCATTTT.

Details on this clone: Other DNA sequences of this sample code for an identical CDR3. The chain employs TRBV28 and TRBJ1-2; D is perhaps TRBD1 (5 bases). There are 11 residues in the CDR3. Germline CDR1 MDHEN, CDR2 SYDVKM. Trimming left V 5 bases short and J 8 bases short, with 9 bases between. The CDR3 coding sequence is TGTGCCAGCAGTACAGGAGTCGGCTACACCTTC. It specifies CASSTGVGYTF.

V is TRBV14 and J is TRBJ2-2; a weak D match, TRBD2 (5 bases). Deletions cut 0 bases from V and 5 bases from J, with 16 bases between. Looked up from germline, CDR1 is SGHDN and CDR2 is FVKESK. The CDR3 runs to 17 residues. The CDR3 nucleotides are TGTGCCAGCAGCCAAGACGTTTATGGGAGCATAACCGGGGAGCTGTTTTTT. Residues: CASSQDVYGSITGELFF.

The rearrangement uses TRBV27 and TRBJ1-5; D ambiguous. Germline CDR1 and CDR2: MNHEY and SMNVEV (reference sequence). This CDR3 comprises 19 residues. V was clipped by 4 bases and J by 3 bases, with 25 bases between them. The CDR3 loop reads CASSSISRTGPRHNQPQHF. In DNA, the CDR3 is TGTGCCAGCAGTTCCATCTCCCGAACCGGGCCTAGACACAATCAGCCCCAGCATTTT.

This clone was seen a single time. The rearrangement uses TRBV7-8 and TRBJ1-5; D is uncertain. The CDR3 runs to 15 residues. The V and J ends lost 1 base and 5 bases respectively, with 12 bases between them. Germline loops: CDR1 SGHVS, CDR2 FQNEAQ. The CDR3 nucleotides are TGTGCCAGCAGCTTAGAAGGTTCCATCTATCAGCCCCAGCATTTT. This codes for CASSLEGSIYQPQHF. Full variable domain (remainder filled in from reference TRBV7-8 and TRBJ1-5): GAGVSQSPRYKVAKRGQDVALRCDPISGHVSLFWYQQALGQGPEFLTYFQNEAQLDKSGLPSDRFFAERPEGSVSTLKIQRTQQEDSAVYLCASSLEGSIYQPQHFGDGTRLSIL.

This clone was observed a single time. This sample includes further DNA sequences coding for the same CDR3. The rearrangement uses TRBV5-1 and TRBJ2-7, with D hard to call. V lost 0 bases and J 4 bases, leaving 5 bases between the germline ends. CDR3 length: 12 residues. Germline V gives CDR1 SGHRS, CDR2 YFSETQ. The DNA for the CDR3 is TGCGCCAGCAGCTTGGGGGCATACGAGCAGTACTTC. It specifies CASSLGAYEQYF. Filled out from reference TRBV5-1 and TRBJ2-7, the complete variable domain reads KAGVTQTPRYLIKTRGQQVTLSCSPISGHRSVSWYQQTPGQGLQFLFEYFSETQRNKGNFPGRFSGRQFSNSRSEMNVSTLELGDSALYLCASSLGAYEQYFGPGTRLTVT.

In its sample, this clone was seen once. The CDR3 DNA reads TGTGCCAGCAGCTTAAAATCAGGGACCTATGGCTACACCTTC. It is translated as CASSLKSGTYGYTF. The chain is built from TRBV11-1 and TRBJ1-2; D is perhaps TRBD1 (5 bases). The ends were cut back, 2 bases at V and 4 bases at J, with 11 bases in the middle. The CDR3 covers 14 residues. The germline CDR1 and CDR2 sequences are SGHAT and FQDESV (reference sequence).

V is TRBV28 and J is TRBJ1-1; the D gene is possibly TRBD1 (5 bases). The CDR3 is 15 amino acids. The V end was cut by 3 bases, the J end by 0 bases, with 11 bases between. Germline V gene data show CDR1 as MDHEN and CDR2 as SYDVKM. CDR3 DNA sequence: TGTGCCAGCAGTTTGAGAGGGACGATGAACACTGAAGCTTTCTTT. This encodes CASSLRGTMNTEAFF.

CDR3 DNA sequence: TGTGCCAGCAGCTATCTAGCGGGGAACTCCTACGAGCAGTACTTC. It encodes CASSYLAGNSYEQYF. The J gene is TRBJ2-7, the V gene TRBV5-4, with 9 nucleotides matching TRBD2. V lost 3 bases, J lost 0 bases, and 4 bases stayed unmatched. The CDR3 spans 15 residues. Per germline, CDR1 SGHNT and CDR2 YYREEE (reference sequence).

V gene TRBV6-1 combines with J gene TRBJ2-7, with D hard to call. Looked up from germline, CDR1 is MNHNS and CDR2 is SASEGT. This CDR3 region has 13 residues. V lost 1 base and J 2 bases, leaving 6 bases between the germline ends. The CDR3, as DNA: TGTGCCAGCAGTGAAGTTGTCGCCTACGAGCAGTACTTC. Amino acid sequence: CASSEVVAYEQYF.

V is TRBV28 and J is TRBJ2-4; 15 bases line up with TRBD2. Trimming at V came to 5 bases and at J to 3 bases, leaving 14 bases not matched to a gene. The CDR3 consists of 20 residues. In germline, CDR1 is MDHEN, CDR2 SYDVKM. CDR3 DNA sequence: TGTGCCAGCAGTCCCTCCTTTGGGACTAGCGGGAGGAGGGACAAAAACATTCAGTACTTC. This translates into CASSPSFGTSGRRDKNIQYF.

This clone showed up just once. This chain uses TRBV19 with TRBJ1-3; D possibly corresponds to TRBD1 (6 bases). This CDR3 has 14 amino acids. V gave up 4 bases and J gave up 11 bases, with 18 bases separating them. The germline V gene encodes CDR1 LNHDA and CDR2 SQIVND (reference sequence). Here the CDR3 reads CASSTTGQTVSIYF. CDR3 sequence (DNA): TGTGCCAGTAGTACCACGGGACAAACGGTTTCCATATATTTT.

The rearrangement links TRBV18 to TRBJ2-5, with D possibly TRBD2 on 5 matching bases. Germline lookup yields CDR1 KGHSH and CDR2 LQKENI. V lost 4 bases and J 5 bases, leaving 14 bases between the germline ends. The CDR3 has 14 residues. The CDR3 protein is CASSQISGPETQYF. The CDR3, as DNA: TGTGCCAGCTCACAAATAAGCGGTCCGGAGACCCAGTACTTC. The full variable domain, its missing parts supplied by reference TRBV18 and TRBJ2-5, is NAGVMQNPRHLVRRRGQEARLRCSPMKGHSHVYWYRQLPEEGLKFMVYLQKENIIDESGMPKERFSAEFPKEGPSILRIQQVVRGDSAAYFCASSQISGPETQYFGPGTRLLVL.

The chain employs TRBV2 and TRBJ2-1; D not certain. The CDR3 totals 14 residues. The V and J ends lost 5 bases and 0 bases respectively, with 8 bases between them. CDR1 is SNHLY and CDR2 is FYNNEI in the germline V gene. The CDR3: CASSTASSYNEQFF. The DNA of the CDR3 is TGTGCCAGCAGTACGGCTAGCTCCTACAATGAGCAGTTCTTC.